The next 17 T cell receptor beta chains were all read from a single sample in a study of regulatory T cells in long-lasting Graves disease. Researchers made TCR beta libraries by using iRepertoire HTBI primers and running Arm-PCR on CDR3 regions. TCRdb re-called the multiplex PCR reads through MiXCR, storing one row per CDR3 protein. This table has 420,000 or so distinct CDR3 sequences, about 17% appearing once. Indicated time point: newly diagnosed GD, antithyroid drugs for less than 3 months. PBMC RNA was the source of the TCR library. In addition, the sample was reused for a study of T cells in Graves' hyperthyroidism and ophthalmopathy.

This sample comprised peripheral blood mononuclear cells (PBMCs), obtained at new diagnosis, from a patient treated with antithyroid drugs. The receptors here all came from a woman between 18 and 29 years old with Graves disease.

This CDR3 reads CSAREVWTSNGELFF. In DNA form, the CDR3 reads TGCAGTGCTAGAGAAGTGTGGACTTCCAACGGGGAGCTGTTTTTT. The chain employs TRBV20-1 and TRBJ2-2, with D possibly TRBD2 on 5 matching bases. Trimming removed 0 bases at V and 7 bases at J, with 15 bases between. Germline assignment: CDR1 DFQATT and CDR2 SNEGSKA (reference sequence). This CDR3 region has 15 residues.

Of note for this clonotype: This sequence may be a read error, since a much larger clone differs from it by one base. This chain uses TRBV7-3 with TRBJ2-5; a possible D gene is TRBD1 (5 bases). The CDR3 loop spans 13 amino acids. V lost 3 bases and J lost 2, with 7 bases in between. Germline V CDR1 and CDR2: SGHTA, FQGTGA. CDR3 in DNA: TGTGCCAGCAGCTTCGACAGACAAGAGACCCAGTACTTC. Amino acid sequence: CASSFDRQETQYF.

In this sample, this clonotype turned up many times. A junction end diverges from the germline sequence, so it may reflect a read error. This rearrangement joins TRBV5-1 to TRBJ2-2; perhaps TRBD1 as D (6 bases). This CDR3 has 12 residues. Germline V gene data show CDR1 as SGHRS and CDR2 as YFSETQ. The CDR3 is CASSPGTGELFF. CDR3 nucleotide sequence: TGTGCCAGCAGCCCCGGGACAGGGGAGCTGTTTTTT.

This clonotype was seen many times. The rearrangement links TRBV20-1 to TRBJ2-1; tentatively, D is TRBD2 (5 bases). Looked up from germline, CDR1 is DFQATT and CDR2 is SNEGSKA (reference sequence). The CDR3 consists of 16 residues. V was cut by 1 base and J by 4 bases, with 17 bases left in between. CDR3 sequence reads: CSARVAVAQIYNEQFF. CDR3 coding DNA: TGCAGTGCTAGAGTTGCTGTAGCGCAAATTTACAATGAGCAGTTCTTC.

This clonotype was seen many times. The chain combines TRBV6-5 with TRBJ1-3, with D tentatively TRBD1 (6 bases). CDR1 and CDR2 (germline): MNHEY, SVGAGI. Trimming cost V 2 bases and J 0 bases, with 17 bases left between them. The CDR3 has 18 amino acids. The CDR3 loop is CASSYGARGAFSGNTIYF. The DNA for the CDR3 is TGTGCCAGCAGTTACGGAGCACGGGGGGCTTTCTCTGGAAACACCATATATTTT.

Turning to this clonotype: A read error is possible here, since a much larger clone lies one base away. The CDR3 loop is CANSLLPRDWDQGPNEQFF. DNA for the CDR3: TGTGCCAACAGCTTACTACCTCGTGATTGGGACCAAGGCCCCAATGAGCAGTTCTTC. V is TRBV7-8 and J is TRBJ2-1; TRBD1 or TRBD2 may be the D gene (5 bases each). Germline CDR1 reads SGHVS; CDR2 reads FQNEAQ. CDR3 size: 19 residues.

This clonotype was counted many times. The gene calls are TRBV7-2 and TRBJ1-5; 8 bases match TRBD1. Germline values: CDR1 SGHTA, CDR2 FQGNSA. The J segment lost 4 bases and the V segment lost 11 bases, leaving 4 bases of the junction unmatched. The CDR3 has 12 amino acids. CDR3 residues: CAAGTGNQPQHF. The CDR3 bases are TGTGCCGCCGGGACAGGTAATCAGCCCCAGCATTTT.

The chain is built from TRBV12-3 or TRBV12-4 and TRBJ1-1, with D possibly being TRBD1 (6 bases). This CDR3 spans 12 amino acids. The V and J ends lost 6 bases and 7 bases respectively, with 12 bases between them. The CDR3 protein is CASRMGDIEAFF. Here the CDR3 DNA reads TGTGCCAGCAGGATGGGGGACATTGAAGCTTTCTTT.

The chain links TRBV25-1 to TRBJ2-7; the D is unclear. This CDR3 has 13 amino acids. Per germline, CDR1 MGHDK and CDR2 SYGVNS. Trimming cost V 4 bases and J 4 bases, with 11 bases left between them. This CDR3 is CASSGGTGYEQYF. DNA for the CDR3: TGTGCCAGCAGTGGTGGAACCGGATACGAGCAGTACTTC.

This clonotype was observed many times. CDR3 sequence: CSASWLAGVETQYF. The CDR3 DNA follows: TGCAGTGCTAGTTGGCTAGCGGGAGTTGAGACCCAGTACTTC. J is TRBJ2-5 and V is TRBV20-1, with 10 nucleotides matching TRBD2. J gave up 5 bases and V 3 bases, and 6 bases lay outside the gene matches. The germline V gene encodes CDR1 DFQATT and CDR2 SNEGSKA (reference sequence). The CDR3 covers 14 residues.

This sequence joins TRBV6-1 and TRBJ1-1; 7 nucleotides align to TRBD1. Germline CDR1 is MNHNS and CDR2 is SASEGT. Unmatched junction bases numbered 5, after V lost 1 base and J lost 6 bases. The length of the CDR3 is 14 residues. CDR3 nucleotide sequence: TGTGCCAGCAGTGAAGGGAGGGGGCGAGCTGAAGCTTTCTTT. This encodes CASSEGRGRAEAFF.

This clonotype was seen more than once but under ten times. This chain joins TRBV7-9 and TRBJ2-1; D possibly matches TRBD1 or TRBD2 (5 bases each). In germline, CDR1 is SEHNR, CDR2 FQNEAQ (reference sequence). V was trimmed by 0 bases and J by 2 bases, leaving 11 bases between them. The CDR3 sequence is 16 residues long. CDR3: CASSLAVGPPYNEQFF. CDR3 DNA sequence: TGTGCCAGCAGCTTAGCCGTGGGACCCCCCTACAATGAGCAGTTCTTC.

In this sample, this clonotype turned up a few times. This chain joins TRBV20-1 and TRBJ2-3; maybe TRBD2 (6 bases). This CDR3 has 13 residues. The V end lost 5 bases, the J end lost 0 bases, and 9 bases lay between the germline ends. Germline V gene data show CDR1 as DFQATT and CDR2 as SNEGSKA (reference sequence). CDR3 amino acids: CSAAGTSTDTQYF. Here the CDR3 DNA reads TGCAGTGCTGCGGGGACTAGCACAGATACGCAGTATTTT.

This clonotype has at least ten counts. The J gene is TRBJ2-7, the V gene TRBV30; D unresolved. V lost 2 bases to trimming and J lost 3 bases, with 5 bases between them. This CDR3 spans 11 amino acids. The germline CDR1 and CDR2 sequences are GTSNPN and SVGIG (reference sequence). CDR3: CAWSSGYEQYF. The CDR3 DNA sequence: TGTGCCTGGAGTTCTGGCTACGAGCAGTACTTC.

The chain links TRBV7-9 to TRBJ2-1, with D unclear. CDR3 length: 13 amino acids. With 1 base removed from V and 6 bases from J, the gap between germline ends came to 7 bases. Per germline, CDR1 SEHNR and CDR2 FQNEAQ (reference sequence). CDR3 nucleotides: TGTGCCAGCAGCTTAGGGGCGGTCAATGAGCAGTTCTTC. It encodes CASSLGAVNEQFF.

The rearrangement uses TRBV19 and TRBJ2-7; the D is unclear. Looked up from germline, CDR1 is LNHDA and CDR2 is SQIVND (reference sequence). Deletions cut 3 bases from V and 4 bases from J, with 13 bases between. The CDR3 spans 14 residues. CDR3 nucleotides: TGTGCCAGTAGTATCACCCGCCGGCATTACGAGCAGTACTTC. Its protein is CASSITRRHYEQYF.

This clonotype occurred many times. This chain uses TRBV11-1 with TRBJ2-1; D possibly uses TRBD1 or TRBD2 (5 bases each). Germline V gene sequence: CDR1 SGHAT, CDR2 FQDESV (reference sequence). CDR3 size: 15 residues. V lost 2 bases and J lost 8, with 16 bases in between. The DNA for the CDR3 is TGTGCCAGCAGCTTAAGGATCTTAATGGGGGATGAGCAGTTCTTC. Its protein product is CASSLRILMGDEQFF.